The rows below give T cell receptor beta chains drawn from one sample of a study of blood T cell repertoires in COVID-19. The method was immunoSEQ multiplex PCR; TCRdb's version includes in-frame clones alone and lacks a portion of them. The sample holds 340,000 or so clones, 80% to 90% seen once. Material for sequencing was peripheral blood. The receptor set was obtained from a young man with active or convalescent COVID-19. CDR3s include the opening cysteine and the closing phenylalanine or tryptophan. The order of the fields is clone size, V gene, D gene, J gene, CDR3 protein, CDR3 DNA. A D gene is named only where the DNA matches it firmly. Rows give clone size only sometimes, using once, few, many, or a class for an expanded clone.

clone_size: -; v_call: TRBV30; d_call: TRBD1; j_call: TRBJ2-2; cdr3_aa: CALGQGAVGELFF; cdr3_nt: TGTGCCTTGGGACAGGGGGCGGTCGGGGAGCTGTTTTTT
clone_size: -; v_call: TRBV7-2; d_call: TRBD2; j_call: TRBJ2-7; cdr3_aa: CASSLEPSGSVAYEQYF; cdr3_nt: TGTGCCAGCAGCTTAGAACCTAGCGGGAGTGTGGCCTACGAGCAGTACTTC
clone_size: once; v_call: TRBV4-3; d_call: TRBD1; j_call: TRBJ2-7; cdr3_aa: CASSHQTGYEQYF; cdr3_nt: TGCGCCAGCAGCCACCAGACAGGGTACGAGCAGTACTTC
clone_size: -; v_call: TRBV7-2; d_call: -; j_call: TRBJ2-7; cdr3_aa: CASSLLGLEQYF; cdr3_nt: TGTGCCAGCAGCTTACTTGGACTCGAGCAGTACTTC
clone_size: -; v_call: TRBV5-4; d_call: TRBD2; j_call: TRBJ2-6; cdr3_aa: CASSWEGRGANVLTF; cdr3_nt: TGTGCCAGCAGCTGGGAGGGACGGGGGGCCAACGTCCTGACTTTC
clone_size: -; v_call: TRBV19; d_call: -; j_call: TRBJ2-4; cdr3_aa: CASSIGGQGSIQYF; cdr3_nt: TGTGCCAGTAGTATCGGGGGTCAGGGCAGCATTCAGTACTTC
clone_size: -; v_call: TRBV10-3; d_call: TRBD2; j_call: TRBJ2-3; cdr3_aa: CATRRAGGLRDTQYF; cdr3_nt: TGTGCCACGCGAAGAGCGGGGGGGCTTAGAGATACGCAGTATTTT
clone_size: once; v_call: TRBV29-1; d_call: TRBD1; j_call: TRBJ1-2; cdr3_aa: CSVRQGPYGYTF; cdr3_nt: TGCAGCGTCCGACAGGGCCCCTATGGCTACACCTTC
clone_size: -; v_call: TRBV6-5; d_call: TRBD2; j_call: TRBJ2-2; cdr3_aa: CASSYSPAGGTGELFF; cdr3_nt: TGTGCCAGCAGTTACTCACCAGCGGGGGGGACCGGGGAGCTGTTTTTT
clone_size: -; v_call: TRBV5-1; d_call: -; j_call: TRBJ1-6; cdr3_aa: CASSLVLTGNSPLHF; cdr3_nt: TGCGCCAGCAGCTTGGTCCTTACAGGGAATTCACCCCTCCACTTT
clone_size: few; v_call: TRBV5-4; d_call: -; j_call: TRBJ2-5; cdr3_aa: CASSVRPREETQYF; cdr3_nt: TGTGCCAGCAGCGTCCGTCCGCGGGAAGAGACCCAGTACTTC
clone_size: -; v_call: TRBV6-2/TRBV6-3; d_call: -; j_call: TRBJ2-7; cdr3_aa: CASSYPTYEQYF; cdr3_nt: TGTGCCAGCAGTTACCCAACCTACGAGCAGTACTTC
clone_size: -; v_call: TRBV5-1; d_call: -; j_call: TRBJ1-1; cdr3_aa: CASSLSGYGSRNTEAFF; cdr3_nt: TGCGCCAGCAGCTTGTCGGGGTATGGTTCGAGGAACACTGAAGCTTTCTTT
clone_size: -; v_call: TRBV7-3; d_call: -; j_call: TRBJ1-1; cdr3_aa: CASSLMEYTEAFF; cdr3_nt: TGTGCCAGCAGCTTAATGGAGTACACTGAAGCTTTCTTT
clone_size: -; v_call: TRBV14; d_call: -; j_call: TRBJ1-1; cdr3_aa: CASSLYRSEAFF; cdr3_nt: TGTGCCAGCAGCCTATACAGATCTGAAGCTTTCTTT
clone_size: once; v_call: TRBV18; d_call: -; j_call: TRBJ2-3; cdr3_aa: CASSPADTQYF; cdr3_nt: TGTGCCAGCTCCCCGGCAGATACGCAGTATTTT
clone_size: -; v_call: TRBV27; d_call: TRBD2; j_call: TRBJ2-1; cdr3_aa: CASSLIGGYNEQFF; cdr3_nt: TGTGCCAGCAGTTTAATCGGGGGGTACAATGAGCAGTTCTTC
clone_size: -; v_call: TRBV5-4; d_call: TRBD2; j_call: TRBJ2-7; cdr3_aa: CASSSLAGVTSYEQYF; cdr3_nt: TGTGCCAGCAGCTCCTTAGCGGGGGTGACCTCCTACGAGCAGTACTTC
clone_size: -; v_call: TRBV11-3; d_call: -; j_call: TRBJ2-7; cdr3_aa: CASSMGPNYWEQYF; cdr3_nt: TGTGCCAGCAGCATGGGCCCTAATTATTGGGAGCAGTACTTC
clone_size: -; v_call: TRBV21-1; d_call: -; j_call: TRBJ1-2; cdr3_aa: CASSAGAGWGNYGYTF; cdr3_nt: TGTGCCAGCAGCGCGGGGGCAGGGTGGGGCAACTATGGCTACACCTTC
clone_size: few; v_call: TRBV6-6; d_call: -; j_call: TRBJ2-7; cdr3_aa: CASSYSRYEQYF; cdr3_nt: TGTGCCAGCAGTTACTCGAGATACGAGCAGTACTTC
clone_size: few; v_call: TRBV7-9; d_call: -; j_call: TRBJ1-4; cdr3_aa: CASSFLGQPNEKLFF; cdr3_nt: TGTGCCAGCAGCTTCTTAGGACAGCCTAATGAAAAACTGTTTTTT
clone_size: -; v_call: TRBV6-5; d_call: -; j_call: TRBJ1-5; cdr3_aa: CASSWGPSQPQHF; cdr3_nt: TGTGCCAGCAGTTGGGGCCCGTCCCAGCCCCAGCATTTT
clone_size: -; v_call: TRBV6-2/TRBV6-3; d_call: -; j_call: TRBJ1-5; cdr3_aa: CASSPGFQPQHF; cdr3_nt: TGTGCCAGCAGCCCCGGTTTCCAGCCCCAGCATTTT
clone_size: -; v_call: TRBV5-6; d_call: -; j_call: TRBJ1-4; cdr3_aa: CASSLDWASEKLFF; cdr3_nt: TGTGCCAGCAGCTTGGATTGGGCCTCTGAAAAACTGTTTTTT
clone_size: -; v_call: TRBV30; d_call: TRBD1; j_call: TRBJ2-7; cdr3_aa: CAWRDRAHHEQYF; cdr3_nt: TGTGCCTGGAGGGACAGGGCGCACCACGAGCAGTACTTC
clone_size: -; v_call: TRBV4-1; d_call: -; j_call: TRBJ1-6; cdr3_aa: CASSQDRTQNSPLHF; cdr3_nt: TGCGCCAGCAGCCAAGATCGGACACAGAATTCACCCCTCCACTTT
clone_size: -; v_call: TRBV16; d_call: TRBD1; j_call: TRBJ1-5; cdr3_aa: CASSQRVTGVSEQPQHF; cdr3_nt: TGTGCCAGCAGCCAAAGAGTTACAGGGGTAAGCGAACAGCCCCAGCATTTT
clone_size: -; v_call: TRBV5-1; d_call: -; j_call: TRBJ2-6; cdr3_aa: CASSLRSSGANVLTF; cdr3_nt: TGCGCCAGCAGCTTGCGTAGCTCTGGGGCCAACGTCCTGACTTTC
clone_size: -; v_call: TRBV6-2/TRBV6-3; d_call: -; j_call: TRBJ1-4; cdr3_aa: CASSYSAGSRNEKLFF; cdr3_nt: TGTGCCAGCAGTTACTCGGCGGGGAGCCGTAATGAAAAACTGTTTTTT
clone_size: -; v_call: TRBV5-4; d_call: TRBD1; j_call: TRBJ1-2; cdr3_aa: CASSPGQGAYGYTF; cdr3_nt: TGTGCCAGCAGCCCCGGACAGGGGGCATATGGCTACACCTTC
clone_size: -; v_call: TRBV2; d_call: TRBD2; j_call: TRBJ2-1; cdr3_aa: CASSEGGRLAGGIDVGIF; cdr3_nt: TGTGCCAGCAGTGAAGGGGGCCGGCTAGCGGGAGGGATCGACGTCGGGATCTTC
clone_size: -; v_call: TRBV4-1; d_call: -; j_call: TRBJ1-2; cdr3_aa: CASSRAGTAGYTF; cdr3_nt: TGCGCCAGCAGCCGAGCTGGGACTGCTGGCTACACCTTC
clone_size: -; v_call: TRBV18; d_call: -; j_call: TRBJ1-6; cdr3_aa: CASSPRTVQIGSPLHF; cdr3_nt: TGTGCCAGCTCACCGCGGACAGTCCAAATTGGATCACCCCTCCACTTT
clone_size: few; v_call: TRBV13; d_call: -; j_call: TRBJ2-3; cdr3_aa: CASSPLGGGTDTQYF; cdr3_nt: TGTGCCAGCAGTCCCCTGGGTGGAGGCACAGATACGCAGTATTTT
clone_size: -; v_call: TRBV5-1; d_call: TRBD2; j_call: TRBJ2-7; cdr3_aa: CASSLGLAGAGEQYF; cdr3_nt: TGCGCCAGCAGCTTGGGACTAGCGGGGGCCGGTGAGCAGTACTTC
clone_size: -; v_call: TRBV30; d_call: -; j_call: TRBJ1-2; cdr3_aa: CAWSVRQSFSFDGYTF; cdr3_nt: TGTGCCTGGAGTGTAAGACAGTCCTTCTCGTTCGATGGCTACACCTTC
clone_size: -; v_call: TRBV7-2; d_call: -; j_call: TRBJ2-1; cdr3_aa: CASTTSGRDEQFF; cdr3_nt: TGTGCCAGCACCACCTCCGGTCGGGATGAGCAGTTCTTC
clone_size: -; v_call: TRBV5-1; d_call: -; j_call: TRBJ2-7; cdr3_aa: CASSFTSSSYEQYF; cdr3_nt: TGCGCCAGCAGCTTCACTAGCAGCTCTTACGAGCAGTACTTC
clone_size: -; v_call: TRBV6-5; d_call: -; j_call: TRBJ1-2; cdr3_aa: CASSYEQGIRGYTF; cdr3_nt: TGTGCCAGCAGTTATGAGCAGGGTATACGGGGCTACACCTTC
clone_size: -; v_call: TRBV28; d_call: -; j_call: TRBJ1-2; cdr3_aa: CASSLGQGQLYGYTF; cdr3_nt: TGTGCCAGCAGTTTGGGGCAGGGGCAACTCTATGGCTACACCTTC
clone_size: once; v_call: TRBV15; d_call: TRBD2; j_call: TRBJ2-1; cdr3_aa: CATSRDPGLSYNEQFF; cdr3_nt: TGTGCCACCAGCAGAGATCCGGGACTATCTTACAATGAGCAGTTCTTC
clone_size: -; v_call: TRBV7-2; d_call: TRBD2; j_call: TRBJ2-3; cdr3_aa: CASSLHPGTSGGTDTQYF; cdr3_nt: TGTGCCAGCAGCTTACACCCCGGGACTAGCGGGGGCACAGATACGCAGTATTTT
clone_size: -; v_call: TRBV28; d_call: -; j_call: TRBJ1-2; cdr3_aa: CASGGKAVSGGYTF; cdr3_nt: TGTGCCAGCGGAGGAAAAGCGGTCAGCGGGGGCTACACCTTC
clone_size: -; v_call: TRBV5-1; d_call: TRBD1; j_call: TRBJ2-7; cdr3_aa: CASSLGDSIYEQYF; cdr3_nt: TGCGCCAGCAGCTTGGGGGACAGTATATACGAGCAGTACTTC
clone_size: -; v_call: TRBV19; d_call: -; j_call: TRBJ2-7; cdr3_aa: CASRSRGDSGEQYF; cdr3_nt: TGTGCCAGTAGATCGCGGGGGGACAGTGGCGAGCAGTACTTC
clone_size: -; v_call: TRBV11-3; d_call: TRBD2; j_call: TRBJ2-1; cdr3_aa: CASSLEPARPGGADEQFF; cdr3_nt: TGTGCCAGCAGCTTAGAACCTGCTAGGCCGGGGGGGGCCGATGAGCAGTTCTTC
clone_size: -; v_call: TRBV7-2; d_call: -; j_call: TRBJ2-3; cdr3_aa: CASSLEAAPSTDTQYF; cdr3_nt: TGTGCCAGCAGCTTAGAAGCGGCCCCAAGCACAGATACGCAGTATTTT
clone_size: -; v_call: TRBV7-6; d_call: -; j_call: TRBJ1-5; cdr3_aa: CASSPRLGVNQPQHF; cdr3_nt: TGTGCCAGCAGCCCGAGGCTCGGAGTCAATCAGCCCCAGCATTTT
clone_size: once; v_call: TRBV9; d_call: -; j_call: TRBJ1-5; cdr3_aa: CASSPTTLYSNQPQHF; cdr3_nt: TGTGCCAGCAGCCCAACTACCCTCTATAGCAATCAGCCCCAGCATTTT
clone_size: -; v_call: TRBV11-3; d_call: -; j_call: TRBJ2-1; cdr3_aa: CASGRSYNEQFF; cdr3_nt: TGTGCCAGCGGGCGCTCCTACAATGAGCAGTTCTTC
clone_size: -; v_call: TRBV28; d_call: -; j_call: TRBJ2-1; cdr3_aa: CASSLIRGSRYNEQFF; cdr3_nt: TGTGCCAGCAGTTTAATCAGGGGCTCGCGATACAATGAGCAGTTCTTC
clone_size: once; v_call: TRBV27; d_call: -; j_call: TRBJ2-3; cdr3_aa: CASSLQGDTQYF; cdr3_nt: TGTGCCAGCAGCCTGCAGGGAGATACGCAGTATTTT
clone_size: -; v_call: TRBV5-6; d_call: -; j_call: TRBJ1-3; cdr3_aa: CASSLDRGNTIYF; cdr3_nt: TGTGCCAGCAGCTTGGACAGGGGAAACACCATATATTTT
clone_size: -; v_call: TRBV29-1; d_call: -; j_call: TRBJ1-1; cdr3_aa: CSSQAQGWNTEAFF; cdr3_nt: TGCAGCTCCCAAGCCCAGGGTTGGAACACTGAAGCTTTCTTT
clone_size: few; v_call: TRBV5-1; d_call: TRBD1; j_call: TRBJ1-2; cdr3_aa: CASSLGDRVGGYTF; cdr3_nt: TGCGCCAGCAGCTTGGGGGACAGGGTAGGCGGCTACACCTTC
clone_size: -; v_call: TRBV7-9; d_call: TRBD1; j_call: TRBJ1-1; cdr3_aa: CASSFHRGNTEAFF; cdr3_nt: TGTGCCAGCAGCTTTCACAGGGGGAACACTGAAGCTTTCTTT